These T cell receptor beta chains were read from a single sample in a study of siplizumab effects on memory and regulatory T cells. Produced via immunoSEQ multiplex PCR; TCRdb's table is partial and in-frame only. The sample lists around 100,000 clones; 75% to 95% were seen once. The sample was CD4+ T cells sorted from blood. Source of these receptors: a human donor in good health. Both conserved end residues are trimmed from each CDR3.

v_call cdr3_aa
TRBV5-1 ASSTTSSNEQF
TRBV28 ASFSGRYNEQF
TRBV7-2 ASSLGDRANGELF
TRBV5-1 ASSLTGGGQPQH
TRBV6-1 AISRGSNTEAF
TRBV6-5 ASSYRDRGHYEQY
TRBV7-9 ASSLAGSNQPQH
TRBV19 ASSLGRIYGYT
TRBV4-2 ASRRTFNNEQF
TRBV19 ASSIEGTGRFYEQY
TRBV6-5 ASSPGTFNSPLH
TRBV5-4 ASRRFGSYEQY
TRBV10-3 AISEDRGAEQY
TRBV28 ASRLPQGRNGYT
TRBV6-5 ASSSLAGGRDQPQH
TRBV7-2 ASSLASGGAKSYEQY
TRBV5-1 ASSRRTSGGETQY
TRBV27 ASRLFSGGADTQY
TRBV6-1 ASSNTGTLPGYT
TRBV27 ASGLGQGNQPQH
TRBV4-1 ASSKGLGGTDTQY
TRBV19 ASSENRGTQY
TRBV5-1 ASSLVVTGDNSPLH
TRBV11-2 ASSPGQGRAGNTIY
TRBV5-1 ASSPPGTANEKLF
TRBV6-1 ASSIHRETNEKLF
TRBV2 AIQTGSLGGYT
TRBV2 ASRAGQGGAGELF
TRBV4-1 ASSQVGAGVLGETQY
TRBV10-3 AISESRDTYGYT
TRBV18 ASSLFSDSYEQY
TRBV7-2 ASSPPRGVLGAEAF
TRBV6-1 ASSRDSNFGYT
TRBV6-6 ASATSNQPQH
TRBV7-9 ASSPGQGPRTEETQY
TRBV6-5 ASSSDDLNEQF
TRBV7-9 ASSQDGEPYYGYT
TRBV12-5 ASGLYPAGGRSEQF
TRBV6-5 ASSTGGRELF
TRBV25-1 ASSELGYEQY
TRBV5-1 ASSSPGGTEAF
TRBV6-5 ASSYGTLANTGELF
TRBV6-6 ASSLLAGGLETQY
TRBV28 ASSFPRGLVQPQH
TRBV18 ASSHFAVDSNQPQH
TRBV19 ASSIGPGQGIGGYT
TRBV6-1 ASSEGLGLGTQY
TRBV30 AWTQDRTTNYGYT
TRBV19 ASSMSLRDTQY
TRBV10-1 ASSDGIAGTQETQY
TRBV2 ASSEALLLEQY
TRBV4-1 ASSQRDSPQPQH
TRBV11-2 ASSLGLQAYEQY
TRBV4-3 ASSQEGSLGPLH
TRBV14 ASSPRGSDTQY
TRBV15 ATSRERWDRGGEKLF
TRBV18 ASSPTSPHEQY
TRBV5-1 ASSLRPGISTGANVLT
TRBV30 AWSRQGVNQPQH
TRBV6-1 ASRPSGGTYEQY